This T cell receptor (beta chain) came from a study of blood T cell repertoires in COVID-19. Across the study: Collection of acute and convalescent COVID-19 samples took place in the United States, Italy and Spain. Sources were T cells, B-cell-depleted T cells, or PBMCs; the material itself was cDNA or gDNA.

Germline lookup yields CDR1 SGDLS and CDR2 YYNGEE. The CDR3 extends over 13 amino acids. Between the trimmed V and J ends, which lost 0 bases and 3 bases, there was a span of 7 bases. Original handling: The assay estimated nucleated cells by amplifying reference gene primers. Measured with immunoSEQ multiplex PCR; TCRdb has only the in-frame clones, and not every one. D and trimming come from the DNA, and the V and J calls and clone size come from that table. The profile covers under 200,000 clones, with about 85% appearing a single time and 2.1% taken by the ten largest. The gene calls are TRBV9 and TRBJ2-7; possible D gene TRBD1, 5 bases. Sequences were obtained from peripheral blood. The sequence was collected from a man aged 65 to 79 with active or convalescent COVID-19. As DNA, the CDR3 is TGTGCCAGCAGCGTAGACACAGGCTACGAGCAGTACTTC. Amino acid sequence: CASSVDTGYEQYF.